This TCR beta chain is from a study of blood T cell repertoires in COVID-19. Turning to the study itself: From the United States, Italy and Spain came samples of acute and convalescent COVID-19. Sources were T cells, B-cell-depleted T cells, or PBMCs; the material itself was cDNA or gDNA.

Germline lookup yields CDR1 MDHEN and CDR2 SYDVKM. The V segment lost 3 bases and the J segment 0 bases; nucleotides outside the gene matches: 4. This CDR3 region has 18 residues. Source study methods: Reference gene primer amplification yielded estimated nucleated cell counts. Sequencing was performed with immunoSEQ multiplex PCR; in TCRdb, only in-frame clones are kept and a portion is missing. The V and J calls and clone size come from that table; D and trimming were worked out from the DNA. This sample has roughly 260,000 clones, with less than 90% found just once. The sequence derives from a man between 60 and 75 years old who had recovered from COVID-19. The sequenced sample was peripheral blood. The genes are TRBV28 and TRBJ2-3, with 15 bases that match TRBD2. In DNA, the CDR3 is TGTGCCAGCAGTTTGGGGACTAGCGGGGGGTCTAGCACAGATACGCAGTATTTT. Translation: CASSLGTSGGSSTDTQYF.